This T cell receptor (beta chain) comes out of a study of cytomegalovirus exposure and HLA in healthy donors. Germline lookup yields CDR1 SQVTM and CDR2 ANQGSEA. The CDR3 sequence is 14 residues long. V trimming: 8 bases; J trimming: 4 bases; junction bases outside the gene matches: 6. The PCR had 60 Vbeta and 13 Jbeta primers. TCRdb keeps only in-frame clones here, not all; method: immunoSEQ multiplex PCR. This table has some 200,000 clones, approximately 78% appearing once. Specimen: PBMCs. This clonotype was obtained from a woman in her fifties or sixties in good health and CMV-seropositive. The chain is built from TRBV29-1 and TRBJ2-5, with 14 bases that match TRBD2. The CDR3 DNA is TGCAGCATGCGACTAGCGGGAGGGCCAGAGACCCAGTACTTC. Translating it yields CSMRLAGGPETQYF.